The 31 T cell receptor beta chains below come from one sample, sequenced in a study of regulatory T cells in long-lasting Graves disease. In building TCR beta libraries, iRepertoire HTBI primers were used together with Arm-PCR of CDR3 regions. TCRdb re-called the multiplex PCR reads with MiXCR, one entry per CDR3 protein. The sample includes about 440,000 distinct CDR3 sequences, under 15% of them seen just once. Noted time point: newly diagnosed GD, antithyroid drugs for less than 3 months. The authors made the TCR library using RNA they extracted from PBMCs. These sequences were also reported in another study, on T cells in Graves' hyperthyroidism and ophthalmopathy.

The sequencing used peripheral blood mononuclear cells (PBMCs), collected at new diagnosis, from a patient treated with antithyroid drugs. Receptor source: a woman younger than 45 with Graves disease.

This clonotype has a handful of counts. The chain recombines TRBV12-3 or TRBV12-4 with TRBJ1-6; D unclear. The CDR3 consists of 13 residues. Trimming shortened V by 2 bases and J by 5 bases, and 4 bases separated the two germline ends. The CDR3 loop is CASSLRDNSPLHF. The CDR3 nucleotides are TGTGCCAGCAGTTTACGGGATAATTCACCCCTCCACTTT.

This clonotype was seen many times. V is TRBV20-1 and J is TRBJ1-1, with D possibly matching TRBD1 (5 bases). Germline CDR1 reads DFQATT; CDR2 reads SNEGSKA (reference sequence). The CDR3 loop spans 13 amino acids. The V and J ends lost 2 bases and 5 bases respectively, with 12 bases between them. The CDR3 DNA is TGCAGTGCTAGAAGTGTTAAGGGGACTGAAGCTTTCTTT. Amino acids: CSARSVKGTEAFF.

This clonotype showed up many times. The chain carries TRBV3-1 and TRBJ1-1, with 7 bases that match TRBD1. The length of the CDR3 is 14 residues. With V trimmed by 0 bases and J by 4 bases, 2 bases remained unmatched. The germline gives CDR1 LGHDT, CDR2 YNNKEL (reference sequence). CDR3 in amino acids: CASSQEQGPTEAFF. The CDR3 DNA is TGTGCCAGCAGCCAAGAACAGGGGCCCACTGAAGCTTTCTTT.

A remark on this clonotype: A read error may be the cause here, since a much bigger clone is one base away. The chain employs TRBV6-5 and TRBJ1-6; 8 positions agree with TRBD1. The CDR3 runs to 15 residues. CDR1 is MNHEY, CDR2 SVGAGI, per germline. The CDR3 loop is CVSSYITGGNSPLHF. The CDR3 DNA follows: TGTGTCAGCAGTTACATCACAGGGGGTAATTCACCCCTCCACTTT.

About this clonotype itself: This may be a read error: a much more frequent sequence differs by one nucleotide. V and J are TRBV6-2 or TRBV6-3 and TRBJ1-5; no definite D call. Germline V lookup: CDR1 MNHEY, CDR2 SVGEGT. The CDR3 is 14 amino acids. V lost 5 bases and J 0 bases, leaving 8 bases between the germline ends. The DNA for the CDR3 is TGTGCCAGCAGTGACGGGAATAGCAATCAGCCCCAGCATTTT. Encoded protein: CASSDGNSNQPQHF.

The sample holds many counts of this clonotype. V usage is TRBV7-2 and J usage is TRBJ2-7; 9 bases line up with TRBD2. J lost 3 bases, V lost 5 bases, and 5 bases had no gene match. Germline V CDR1 and CDR2: SGHTA, FQGNSA. The CDR3 spans 14 residues. The CDR3 sequence is CASSHLTSGYEQYF. The CDR3 DNA follows: TGTGCCAGCAGCCACCTGACTAGCGGCTACGAGCAGTACTTC.

This clonotype was detected ten times or more. The chain uses TRBV24-1 and TRBJ2-1; weak D call: TRBD1 (6 bases). This CDR3 comprises 15 residues. CDR1 is KGHDR, CDR2 SFDVKD, per germline. The V and J ends lost 5 bases and 3 bases respectively, with 13 bases between them. The CDR3 DNA sequence: TGTGCCACCAGTGCGATCGGACAGATCTACAATGAGCAGTTCTTC. As protein: CATSAIGQIYNEQFF.

At least ten counts were recorded for this clonotype. The chain recombines TRBV12-3 or TRBV12-4 with TRBJ1-2; no definite D call. This CDR3 contains 13 residues. Trimming took 6 bases from V and 6 from J, leaving 14 bases between them. CDR3 sequence: CASSRRRGDGYTF. In nucleotides, the CDR3 is TGTGCCAGCAGCCGAAGACGGGGAGATGGCTACACCTTC.

V usage is TRBV7-2 and J usage is TRBJ2-2; D possibly corresponds to TRBD2 (6 bases). Germline values: CDR1 SGHTA, CDR2 FQGNSA. With 6 bases removed from V and 1 base from J, the gap between germline ends came to 15 bases. The CDR3 sequence is 16 residues long. The CDR3 protein is CASRGRDSRNTGELFF. Written as DNA, the CDR3 is TGTGCCAGCAGAGGTCGGGACTCCCGGAACACCGGGGAGCTGTTTTTT. Drawing the rest from reference TRBV7-2 and TRBJ2-2, the complete variable domain is GAGVSQSPSNKVTEKGKDVELRCDPISGHTALYWYRQSLGQGLEFLIYFQGNSAPDKSGLPSDRFSAERTGGSVSTLTIQRTQQEDSAVYLCASRGRDSRNTGELFFGEGSRLTVL.

Ten or more counts support this clonotype. The chain uses TRBV7-9 and TRBJ1-5; D is unclear. Trimming shortened V by 2 bases and J by 8 bases, and 7 bases separated the two germline ends. Germline V lookup: CDR1 SEHNR, CDR2 FQNEAQ (reference sequence). The CDR3 extends over 12 amino acids. The CDR3 loop is CASSLSGEPQHF. The CDR3, as DNA: TGTGCCAGCAGCTTATCTGGAGAGCCCCAGCATTTT.

V is TRBV19 and J is TRBJ1-5; possibly TRBD1 for D (6 bases). CDR1 is LNHDA, CDR2 SQIVND, per germline (reference sequence). The CDR3 contains 17 residues. V lost 3 bases to trimming and J lost 3 bases, with 18 bases between them. The CDR3 loop reads CASSMNRGPGTNQPQHF. CDR3 bases: TGTGCCAGTAGTATGAACCGGGGGCCAGGAACCAATCAGCCCCAGCATTTT.

The chain recombines TRBV9 with TRBJ2-5; TRBD1 is a possible D gene (5 bases). V was clipped by 0 bases and J by 7 bases, with 19 bases between them. This CDR3 is 16 amino acids long. The germline V gene encodes CDR1 SGDLS and CDR2 YYNGEE. The CDR3 coding sequence is TGTGCCAGCAGCGTAGAGTCAGGGCCTCCCGTCGGGACCCAGTACTTC. It is translated as CASSVESGPPVGTQYF.

This clonotype was detected ten times or more. This chain joins TRBV6-1 and TRBJ1-5; no definite D call. This CDR3 is built from 14 residues. The V gene lost 1 base and the J gene lost 0 bases, with 4 bases spanning the gap. Germline assignment: CDR1 MNHNS and CDR2 SASEGT. CDR3 amino acids: CASSEGYSNQPQHF. The CDR3, as DNA: TGTGCCAGCAGTGAAGGGTATAGCAATCAGCCCCAGCATTTT.

This clonotype was detected many times. The J gene is TRBJ2-7, the V gene TRBV5-1, with 9 nucleotides matching TRBD1. J lost 1 base, V lost 4 bases, and 6 bases had no gene match. The CDR3 is 15 residues long. Germline V gene lookup returns CDR1 SGHRS and CDR2 YFSETQ. The CDR3 sequence is CASSPATGGSYEQYF. The CDR3 nucleotides read TGCGCCAGCAGCCCAGCGACAGGGGGGTCCTACGAGCAGTACTTC.

Many counts were recorded for this clonotype. The chain uses TRBV28 and TRBJ1-1; D is possibly TRBD1 (6 bases). V lost 1 base to trimming and J lost 4 bases, with 19 bases between them. Germline-derived CDR1 and CDR2 are MDHEN and SYDVKM. The CDR3 spans 17 residues. The DNA for the CDR3 is TGTGCCAGCAGTTTATATATAAGTCCAGGGGAAGGCACTGAAGCTTTCTTT. Protein product: CASSLYISPGEGTEAFF. The full variable domain, completed using reference TRBV28 and TRBJ1-1, is DVKVTQSSRYLVKRTGEKVFLECVQDMDHENMFWYRQDPGLGLRLIYFSYDVKMKEKGDIPEGYSVSREKKERFSLILESASTNQTSMYLCASSLYISPGEGTEAFFGQGTRLTVV.

In its sample, this clonotype was seen a few times. V is TRBV13 and J is TRBJ2-1; 11 bases agree with TRBD2. CDR1 is PRHDT, CDR2 FYEKMQ, per germline (reference sequence). V dropped 8 bases and J dropped 5; count of bases not matched to a gene: 8. This CDR3 is 15 amino acids long. Written as DNA, the CDR3 is TGTGCCAGCTTGTTAGCGGGAGGGCGCCACAATGAGCAGTTCTTC. It translates to CASLLAGGRHNEQFF.

This clonotype was counted many times. CDR3 region: CASSSSGRGTYEQYF. The CDR3 nucleotides read TGTGCCAGCAGCTCCAGCGGGAGAGGAACCTACGAGCAGTACTTC. The chain employs TRBV11-2 and TRBJ2-7; 8 nucleotides agree with TRBD2. V lost 4 bases, J lost 2 bases, and 7 bases stayed unmatched. The CDR3 runs to 15 residues. Germline V gene sequence: CDR1 SGHAT, CDR2 FQNNGV.

This clonotype was counted a few times. The rearrangement uses TRBV6-2 or TRBV6-3 and TRBJ2-3; no clear D. The ends were cut back, 0 bases at V and 2 bases at J, with 12 bases in the middle. Germline CDR1 reads MNHEY; CDR2 reads SVGEGT. This CDR3 has 16 amino acids. The CDR3 spells CASSYSTPSITDTQYF. CDR3 DNA sequence: TGTGCCAGCAGTTACTCGACCCCGTCCATCACAGATACGCAGTATTTT.

This clonotype was seen at least ten times. This chain joins TRBV2 and TRBJ1-1; D is undetermined. Germline values: CDR1 SNHLY, CDR2 FYNNEI. Trimming pared 4 bases from V and 2 bases from J, leaving 14 bases between. The CDR3 loop spans 15 amino acids. CDR3 nucleotide sequence: TGTGCCAGCAGTGTCCCTCCAGGAGTAAACACTGAAGCTTTCTTT. It yields the protein CASSVPPGVNTEAFF. The full variable domain, completed using reference TRBV2 and TRBJ1-1, is EPEVTQTPSHQVTQMGQEVILRCVPISNHLYFYWYRQILGQKVEFLVSFYNNEISEKSEIFDDQFSVERPDGSNFTLKIRSTKLEDSAMYFCASSVPPGVNTEAFFGQGTRLTVV.

This clonotype showed up many times. This chain links TRBV12-3 or TRBV12-4 with TRBJ2-7; 13 bases line up with TRBD2. The CDR3 totals 16 residues. The V and J ends lost 1 base and 1 base, in that order; junction bases with no gene match: 1. CDR3 protein: CASSLGLAGGSYEQYF. Written as DNA, the CDR3 is TGTGCCAGCAGTTTAGGACTAGCGGGAGGATCCTACGAGCAGTACTTC.

There are many counts of this clonotype. This chain connects TRBV6-5 to TRBJ2-6; D not resolved. The V gene's germline CDR1 is MNHEY and CDR2 SVGAGI. CDR3 length equals 15 residues. The V end was cut by 4 bases, the J end by 2 bases, with 9 bases between. CDR3 bases: TGTGCCAGCAGTTCCCCCGAGGCTGGGGCCAACGTCCTGACTTTC. This encodes CASSSPEAGANVLTF.

V and J are TRBV5-1 and TRBJ2-3, with 13 bases matching TRBD2. The CDR3 totals 16 residues. After removal of 5 bases from V and 0 bases from J, the junction contained 3 bases not matched to a gene. Germline V gene sequence: CDR1 SGHRS, CDR2 YFSETQ. DNA of the CDR3: TGCGCCAGCAGAACGGGACTAGCGGGAAGCACAGATACGCAGTATTTT. It yields the protein CASRTGLAGSTDTQYF.

This clonotype turned up a few times. The rearrangement links TRBV4-1 to TRBJ2-5, with 7 bases that match TRBD1. The length of the CDR3 is 15 residues. Germline CDR1 reads MGHRA; CDR2 reads YSYEKL. The junction had 7 bases not matched to a gene; V was cut back by 3 bases and J by 3 bases. CDR3 nucleotide sequence: TGCGCCAGCAGCCACCCTTGGACAGGAGAAGAGACCCAGTACTTC. Translating gives CASSHPWTGEETQYF.

This clonotype occurred a few times. The J gene is TRBJ2-1, the V gene TRBV24-1; no clear D gene. This CDR3 is 15 amino acids long. Per germline, CDR1 KGHDR and CDR2 SFDVKD. The V and J ends lost 6 bases and 0 bases respectively, with 11 bases between them. The CDR3 loop reads CATSRGSPSYNEQFF. CDR3 in DNA: TGTGCCACCAGTAGAGGAAGTCCCTCCTACAATGAGCAGTTCTTC.

The sample holds a few counts of this clonotype. This chain uses TRBV4-1 with TRBJ2-5, with D possibly TRBD2 on 6 matching bases. Between the trimmed V and J ends, which lost 1 base and 5 bases, there was a span of 11 bases. CDR1 and CDR2 (germline): MGHRA, YSYEKL. This CDR3 has 14 residues. This chain's CDR3 is CASSQVTSLETQYF. The CDR3, as DNA: TGCGCCAGCAGCCAAGTGACTAGTTTGGAGACCCAGTACTTC.

With regard to this clonotype: An end of the junction differs from the germline gene, which may be a read error. The genes are TRBV2 and TRBJ2-5; 10 bases map to TRBD1. Germline CDR1 is SNHLY and CDR2 is FYNNEI. The CDR3 runs 16 residues. As DNA, the CDR3 is TGTGCCAGCAGTGATCGCGACAGGGGGCGGAGAGAGACCCGGTACTTC. Protein: CASSDRDRGRRETRYF. The complete variable domain, with remaining parts taken from reference TRBV2 and TRBJ2-5, reads EPEVTQTPSHQVTQMGQEVILRCVPISNHLYFYWYRQILGQKVEFLVSFYNNEISEKSEIFDDQFSVERPDGSNFTLKIRSTKLEDSAMYFCASSDRDRGRRETRYFGPGTRLLVL.

The V call is TRBV6-1, the J call TRBJ2-7; 8 bases fit TRBD1. From germline, CDR1 is MNHNS and CDR2 SASEGT. This CDR3 region has 16 residues. V shed 1 base and J 2 bases; nucleotides not matched to a gene: 7. This CDR3 is CASSEGTGIHPYEQYF. Written as DNA, the CDR3 is TGTGCCAGCAGTGAAGGGACAGGGATACATCCCTACGAGCAGTACTTC.

This clonotype has at least ten counts. The CDR3 loop is CATSDGGAGSPEQYF. The CDR3 bases are TGTGCCACCAGTGATGGGGGAGCAGGATCACCCGAGCAGTACTTC. This chain joins TRBV24-1 and TRBJ2-7; D could derive from TRBD1 or TRBD2 (5 bases each). V gave up 3 bases and J gave up 6 bases, with 17 bases separating them. This CDR3 region has 15 residues. The V gene's germline CDR1 is KGHDR and CDR2 SFDVKD.

This clonotype was observed at least ten times. A clone one base away is much larger, so this may be a read error. This chain uses TRBV28 with TRBJ2-5, with D unclear. The germline gives CDR1 MDHEN, CDR2 SYDVKM. This CDR3 is 11 amino acids long. Trimming stripped 6 bases from V and 2 bases from J, with 4 bases between. The DNA of the CDR3 is TGTGCCAGCAGGGAACAAGAGACCCAGTACTTC. Amino acids: CASREQETQYF.

This clonotype was seen at least ten times. The chain links TRBV18 to TRBJ2-3; 9 nucleotides align to TRBD2. The CDR3 spans 16 residues. The V gene end was trimmed by 0 bases and the J gene end by 4 bases; junction bases not matched to a gene: 5. Per the germline V gene, CDR1 is KGHSH and CDR2 is LQKENI. This CDR3 reads CASSPPREGLADTQYF. CDR3 nucleotide sequence: TGTGCCAGCTCACCACCGCGGGAGGGTCTCGCAGATACGCAGTATTTT. The complete variable domain, with remaining parts taken from reference TRBV18 and TRBJ2-3, reads NAGVMQNPRHLVRRRGQEARLRCSPMKGHSHVYWYRQLPEEGLKFMVYLQKENIIDESGMPKERFSAEFPKEGPSILRIQQVVRGDSAAYFCASSPPREGLADTQYFGPGTRLTVL.

This clonotype was seen a handful of times. The chain is built from TRBV7-2 and TRBJ1-2; 8 bases line up with TRBD1. Germline V gives CDR1 SGHTA, CDR2 FQGNSA. The CDR3 extends over 13 amino acids. Trimming cost V 3 bases and J 7 bases; bases outside gene matches: 4. The CDR3 spells CASSFGQGGGYTF. The CDR3 nucleotides are TGTGCCAGCAGCTTTGGACAGGGTGGTGGCTACACCTTC. Full variable domain (outside the CDR3, taken from reference TRBV7-2 and TRBJ1-2): GAGVSQSPSNKVTEKGKDVELRCDPISGHTALYWYRQSLGQGLEFLIYFQGNSAPDKSGLPSDRFSAERTGGSVSTLTIQRTQQEDSAVYLCASSFGQGGGYTFGSGTRLTVV.